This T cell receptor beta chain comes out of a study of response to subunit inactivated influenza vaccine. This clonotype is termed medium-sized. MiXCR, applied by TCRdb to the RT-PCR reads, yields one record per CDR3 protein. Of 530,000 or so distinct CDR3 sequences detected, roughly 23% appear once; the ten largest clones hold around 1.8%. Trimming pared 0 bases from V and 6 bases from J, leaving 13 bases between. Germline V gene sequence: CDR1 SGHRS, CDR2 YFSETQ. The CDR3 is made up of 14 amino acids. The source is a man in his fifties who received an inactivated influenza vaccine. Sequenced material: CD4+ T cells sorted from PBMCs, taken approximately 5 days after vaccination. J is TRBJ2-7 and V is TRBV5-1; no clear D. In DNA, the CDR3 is TGCGCCAGCAGCTTGGCCTCAGGAGTTGGCGAGCAGTACTTC. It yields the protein CASSLASGVGEQYF.